Shown below are 31 T cell receptor beta chains from a single sample sequenced in a study of blood T cell repertoires in COVID-19. Measured with immunoSEQ multiplex PCR; TCRdb has only the in-frame clones, and not every one. The table lists approximately 120,000 clones, around four fifths of them singletons. Material for sequencing was peripheral blood. The receptors shown here come from an elderly man with active or convalescent COVID-19.

This chain uses TRBV7-9 with TRBJ2-5; weak D call: TRBD2 (5 bases). The CDR3 consists of 15 residues. From germline, CDR1 is SEHNR and CDR2 FQNEAQ (reference sequence). Trimming left V 0 bases short and J 5 bases short, with 13 bases between. CDR3 coding DNA: TGTGCCAGCAGCTTAGCTGTAGGGAGCGGCGAGACCCAGTACTTC. Amino acid sequence: CASSLAVGSGETQYF.

The chain uses TRBV7-6 and TRBJ2-5, with 7 bases lining up with TRBD1. The CDR3 extends over 14 amino acids. The V gene's germline CDR1 is SGHVS and CDR2 FNYEAQ. J gave up 2 bases and V 4 bases, and 4 bases lay outside the gene matches. CDR3 sequence reads: CASSWGTVQETQYF. DNA for the CDR3: TGTGCCAGCAGCTGGGGGACAGTTCAAGAGACCCAGTACTTC.

The chain carries TRBV24-1 and TRBJ1-2; 7 nucleotides agree with TRBD1. The junction had 7 bases not matched to a gene; V was cut back by 8 bases and J by 2 bases. The CDR3 totals 14 residues. Germline V gene sequence: CDR1 KGHDR, CDR2 SFDVKD. The CDR3 region is CATIQQGTNYGYTF. Written as DNA, the CDR3 is TGTGCCACCATTCAACAGGGGACGAACTATGGCTACACCTTC.

The chain combines TRBV7-8 with TRBJ1-4; D uncertain. This CDR3 is built from 13 residues. V lost 5 bases to trimming and J lost 8 bases, with 12 bases between them. Germline V gene sequence: CDR1 SGHVS, CDR2 FQNEAQ. The CDR3 coding sequence is TGTGCCAGCAGCCCAGTAGTCGGGGAAAAACTGTTTTTT. Translating it yields CASSPVVGEKLFF.

This clone was seen only a few times. The chain uses TRBV16 and TRBJ1-5; 11 nucleotides match TRBD1. Trimming cost V 2 bases and J 9 bases; bases outside gene matches: 9. Germline-derived CDR1 and CDR2 are KGHSY and FQNENV. This CDR3 has 16 residues. The CDR3 spells CASSQPLGTGGRPQHF. CDR3 bases: TGTGCCAGCAGCCAACCCCTGGGGACAGGGGGTAGGCCCCAGCATTTT.

The V call is TRBV5-4, the J call TRBJ1-2; TRBD1 matches at 8 bases. The CDR3 sequence is 14 residues long. Losses at the gene ends were 0 bases for V and 5 bases for J; bases not matched to a gene: 3. The germline V gene encodes CDR1 SGHNT and CDR2 YYREEE (reference sequence). CDR3 coding DNA: TGTGCCAGCAGCTTGGTAGGGGACAGGTATGGCTACACCTTC. Its protein product is CASSLVGDRYGYTF.

The gene calls are TRBV7-6 and TRBJ2-3; tentatively, D is TRBD2 (5 bases). The CDR3 spans 13 residues. Germline V gives CDR1 SGHVS, CDR2 FNYEAQ. V lost 5 bases and J 6 bases, leaving 12 bases between the germline ends. CDR3 sequence (DNA): TGTGCCAGCAGCCCTCTACTAGTGGATACGCAGTATTTT. As protein: CASSPLLVDTQYF.

J is TRBJ2-7 and V is TRBV7-9; 8 bases line up with TRBD1. The CDR3 extends over 16 amino acids. In germline, CDR1 is SEHNR, CDR2 FQNEAQ (reference sequence). V shed 5 bases, J shed 3 bases, and the junction held 12 bases outside the gene matches. The CDR3 protein is CASSLRGTGEFYEQYF. As DNA, the CDR3 is TGTGCCAGCAGCCTTAGGGGGACAGGAGAATTCTACGAGCAGTACTTC.

This chain connects TRBV28 to TRBJ2-7; weak D call: TRBD2 (6 bases). CDR1 is MDHEN, CDR2 SYDVKM, per germline. Deletions cut 3 bases from V and 5 bases from J, with 14 bases between. The CDR3 has 14 amino acids. The CDR3 DNA follows: TGTGCCAGCAGTTTGGTGGGTTCGGGGGACGAGCAGTACTTC. Its translation: CASSLVGSGDEQYF.

In its sample, this clone was seen a few times. The chain is built from TRBV7-9 and TRBJ1-6; unclear D gene. Germline V gene lookup returns CDR1 SEHNR and CDR2 FQNEAQ (reference sequence). Trimming left V 4 bases short and J 10 bases short, with 8 bases between. There are 12 residues in the CDR3. The CDR3 nucleotides read TGTGCCAGCAGCTCATTTCAATCACCCCTCCACTTT. Protein product: CASSSFQSPLHF.

The rearrangement joins TRBV28 to TRBJ1-2; 7 bases are shared with TRBD1. Trimming took 6 bases from V and 4 from J; bases not matched to a gene: 5. Per germline, CDR1 MDHEN and CDR2 SYDVKM. This CDR3 spans 13 amino acids. CDR3 bases: TGTGCCAGCAGCCTTGGACAGGCCTATGGCTACACCTTC. Translated, it gives CASSLGQAYGYTF.

This clone was detected only once. The chain recombines TRBV6-5 with TRBJ1-6; no clear D. The V end lost 7 bases, the J end lost 8 bases, and 12 bases lay between the germline ends. The CDR3 consists of 13 residues. In germline, CDR1 is MNHEY, CDR2 SVGAGI. In DNA, the CDR3 is TGTGCCAGCATGGAGGCCGGATATTCACCCCTCCACTTT. Protein product: CASMEAGYSPLHF.

The chain uses TRBV5-1 and TRBJ1-1; maybe TRBD1 (5 bases). CDR1 is SGHRS, CDR2 YFSETQ, per germline. V lost 0 bases and J lost 4, with 13 bases in between. The length of the CDR3 is 15 residues. CDR3 coding DNA: TGCGCCAGCAGCTTGGAAATCAGGGATTCCACTGAAGCTTTCTTT. This encodes CASSLEIRDSTEAFF.

J is TRBJ2-2 and V is TRBV9; a weak D match, TRBD1 (5 bases). Trimming left V 6 bases short and J 5 bases short, with 11 bases between. Germline loops: CDR1 SGDLS, CDR2 YYNGEE. The length of the CDR3 is 13 residues. The CDR3 protein is CASMSGITGELFF. The CDR3, as DNA: TGTGCCAGCATGTCAGGGATTACCGGGGAGCTGTTTTTT.

The chain has TRBV6-4 and TRBJ2-5; tentatively, D is TRBD1 (5 bases). V lost 4 bases to trimming and J lost 9 bases, with 27 bases between them. The CDR3 runs to 17 residues. Per germline, CDR1 MRHNA and CDR2 SNTAGT. The DNA for the CDR3 is TGTGCCAGCAGTGGGACGGACAAGAAAAGGGGTCATGGGGCCCAGTACTTC. Amino acid sequence: CASSGTDKKRGHGAQYF.

This sequence joins TRBV19 and TRBJ1-5; D call uncertain. Per germline, CDR1 LNHDA and CDR2 SQIVND (reference sequence). The CDR3 consists of 15 residues. Trimming took 9 bases from V and 4 from J, leaving 19 bases between them. This chain's CDR3 is CASQSEGLGNQPQHF. For the CDR3, the DNA is TGTGCCAGCCAGTCAGAGGGCCTTGGAAATCAGCCCCAGCATTTT. Variable domain in full (rest from reference TRBV19 and TRBJ1-5): DGGITQSPKYLFRKEGQNVTLSCEQNLNHDAMYWYRQDPGQGLRLIYYSQIVNDFQKGDIAEGYSVSREKKESFPLTVTSAQKNPTAFYLCASQSEGLGNQPQHFGDGTRLSIL.

The V call is TRBV25-1, the J call TRBJ1-6; D remains ambiguous. The CDR3 sequence is 14 residues long. V was trimmed by 4 bases and J by 6 bases, leaving 10 bases between them. Germline V gene data show CDR1 as MGHDK and CDR2 as SYGVNS. CDR3 in amino acids: CASSAVTPNSPLHF. In nucleotides, the CDR3 is TGTGCCAGCAGTGCCGTTACTCCTAATTCACCCCTCCACTTT. Full variable domain (missing parts from reference TRBV25-1 and TRBJ1-6): EADIYQTPRYLVIGTGKKITLECSQTMGHDKMYWYQQDPGMELHLIHYSYGVNSTEKGDLSSESTVSRIRTEHFPLTLESARPSHTSQYLCASSAVTPNSPLHFGNGTRLTVT.

This chain connects TRBV7-7 to TRBJ2-2; perhaps TRBD1 as D (5 bases). Germline loops: CDR1 SSHAT, CDR2 FNYEAQ (reference sequence). V lost 5 bases and J 6 bases, leaving 13 bases between the germline ends. This CDR3 is built from 14 residues. The CDR3 bases are TGTGCCAGCAGCCCCCGGCAGGGCTCCGGGGAGCTGTTTTTT. As protein: CASSPRQGSGELFF.

The gene calls are TRBV19 and TRBJ1-6; 8 nucleotides match TRBD1. This CDR3 has 14 residues. Germline trimming cut 3 bases from V and 9 bases from J; bases unmatched to any gene: 4. CDR1 is LNHDA, CDR2 SQIVND, per germline (reference sequence). CDR3 coding DNA: TGTGCCAGTAGTATCGGACAGGGCGGTTCACCCCTCCACTTT. Translating gives CASSIGQGGSPLHF.

V is TRBV3-1 (or the pseudogene TRBV3-2) and J is TRBJ1-5, with TRBD1 identical over 8 bases. CDR3 length equals 14 residues. CDR1 is LGHDT and CDR2 is YNNKEL in the germline V gene (reference sequence). V lost 4 bases to trimming and J lost 7 bases; unmatched junction nucleotides: 6. The CDR3: CASSRTGGLQPQHF. DNA of the CDR3: TGTGCCAGCAGCCGTACAGGGGGACTACAGCCCCAGCATTTT.

The chain links TRBV6-5 to TRBJ2-1, with a tentative D call TRBD1 (6 bases). The CDR3 has 15 amino acids. Germline V gives CDR1 MNHEY, CDR2 SVGAGI. Trimming cost V 6 bases and J 2 bases, with 14 bases left between them. The CDR3 spells CASRGGQKTYNEQFF. The CDR3, as DNA: TGTGCCAGCAGAGGAGGACAGAAAACCTACAATGAGCAGTTCTTC.

This CDR3 reads CASRSGTPYTEAFF. CDR3 in DNA: TGTGCCAGCAGGTCCGGGACACCTTATACTGAAGCTTTCTTT. The chain carries TRBV28 and TRBJ1-1, with a weak D call TRBD1 (6 bases). CDR1 is MDHEN, CDR2 SYDVKM, per germline. There are 14 residues in the CDR3. V was clipped by 6 bases and J by 5 bases, with 16 bases between them.

This clone is a singleton in its sample. CDR3 sequence (DNA): TGCGCCAGCAGCCAAGCCTTCTTGTATGATCAGCCCCAGCATTTT. Protein sequence: CASSQAFLYDQPQHF. V usage is TRBV4-3 and J usage is TRBJ1-5; the D is unclear. CDR1 LGHNA and CDR2 YSLEER come from the germline V gene. Deletions cut 1 base from V and 5 bases from J, with 12 bases between. The CDR3 runs to 15 residues.

The chain combines TRBV4-1 with TRBJ2-2; weak D call: TRBD1 (5 bases). The CDR3 spans 15 residues. Germline-derived CDR1 and CDR2 are MGHRA and YSYEKL. Trimming took off 0 bases at V and 6 bases at J, with 11 bases between the two ends. The CDR3 nucleotides read TGCGCCAGCAGCCAAGAAACACAGGTTCCCGGGGAGCTGTTTTTT. Its translation is CASSQETQVPGELFF.

The chain recombines TRBV18 with TRBJ1-2; D is perhaps TRBD1 (5 bases). CDR1 KGHSH and CDR2 LQKENI come from the germline V gene. V dropped 2 bases and J dropped 7 bases, with 11 bases sitting between them. This CDR3 region has 13 residues. CDR3 sequence reads: CASSPGEGIGYTF. Written as DNA, the CDR3 is TGTGCCAGCTCACCAGGGGAGGGGATTGGCTACACCTTC.

The chain combines TRBV18 with TRBJ1-1; the match to TRBD1 covers 8 bases. The length of the CDR3 is 15 residues. Looked up from germline, CDR1 is KGHSH and CDR2 is LQKENI. V was pared by 4 bases and J by 4 bases, with 8 bases of the junction left unmatched. The CDR3 nucleotides read TGTGCCAGCTCACTACAGGGGGGTGCAAGCACTGAAGCTTTCTTT. It specifies CASSLQGGASTEAFF.

CDR3 bases: TGTGCCAGCAGCTTACAGGGATCGGCGAACACCATATATTTT. Translating gives CASSLQGSANTIYF. The rearrangement joins TRBV5-4 to TRBJ1-3; D perhaps matches TRBD1 (6 bases). The CDR3 has 14 amino acids. Germline V gene data show CDR1 as SGHNT and CDR2 as YYREEE (reference sequence). Trimming left V 2 bases short and J 7 bases short, with 13 bases between.

This chain links TRBV11-2 with TRBJ2-2, with 13 bases that match TRBD2. Trimming took 6 bases from V and 1 from J; bases not matched to a gene: 11. In germline, CDR1 is SGHAT, CDR2 FQNNGV. This CDR3 spans 19 amino acids. CDR3 sequence: CASRPKWTSGGQNTGELFF. CDR3 in DNA: TGTGCCAGCAGACCTAAGTGGACTAGCGGGGGACAGAACACCGGGGAGCTGTTTTTT.

V gene TRBV5-8 combines with J gene TRBJ1-6; the D is unclear. CDR1 SGHTS and CDR2 YDEGEE come from the germline V gene. The CDR3 totals 14 residues. Between the trimmed V and J ends, which lost 1 base and 6 bases, there was a span of 8 bases. As DNA, the CDR3 is TGTGCCAGCAGCTTGAGCGGACCTAATTCACCCCTCCACTTT. Amino acid sequence: CASSLSGPNSPLHF.

The chain employs TRBV9 and TRBJ2-7, with 9 nucleotides matching TRBD1. Trimming removed 4 bases from V and 4 bases from J; junction bases left unmatched: 6. The CDR3 sequence is 14 residues long. The germline V gene encodes CDR1 SGDLS and CDR2 YYNGEE. The CDR3 spells CASSPRQGGYEQYF. CDR3 nucleotides: TGTGCCAGCAGCCCCCGACAGGGGGGTTACGAGCAGTACTTC.

A single count supports this clone. The chain uses TRBV19 and TRBJ1-1; D possibly corresponds to TRBD1 (6 bases). The CDR3 extends over 13 amino acids. The V and J ends lost 6 bases and 3 bases respectively, with 11 bases between them. Looked up from germline, CDR1 is LNHDA and CDR2 is SQIVND (reference sequence). CDR3 in amino acids: CASSTTGDTEAFF. In nucleotides, the CDR3 is TGTGCCAGTAGCACGACAGGAGACACTGAAGCTTTCTTT.